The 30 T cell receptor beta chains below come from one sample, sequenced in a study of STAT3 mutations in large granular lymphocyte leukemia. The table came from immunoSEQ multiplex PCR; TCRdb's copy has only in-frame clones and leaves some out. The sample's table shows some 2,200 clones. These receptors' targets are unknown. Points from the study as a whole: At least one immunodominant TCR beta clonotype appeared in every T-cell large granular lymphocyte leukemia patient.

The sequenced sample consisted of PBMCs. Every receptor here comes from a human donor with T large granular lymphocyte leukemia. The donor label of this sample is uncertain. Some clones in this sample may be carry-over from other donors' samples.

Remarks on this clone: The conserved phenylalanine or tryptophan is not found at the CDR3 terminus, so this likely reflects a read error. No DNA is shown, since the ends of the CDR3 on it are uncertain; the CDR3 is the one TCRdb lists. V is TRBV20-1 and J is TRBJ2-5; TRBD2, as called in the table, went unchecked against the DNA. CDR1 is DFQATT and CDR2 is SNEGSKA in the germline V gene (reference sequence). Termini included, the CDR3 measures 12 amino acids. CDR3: CSARSASGYQET.

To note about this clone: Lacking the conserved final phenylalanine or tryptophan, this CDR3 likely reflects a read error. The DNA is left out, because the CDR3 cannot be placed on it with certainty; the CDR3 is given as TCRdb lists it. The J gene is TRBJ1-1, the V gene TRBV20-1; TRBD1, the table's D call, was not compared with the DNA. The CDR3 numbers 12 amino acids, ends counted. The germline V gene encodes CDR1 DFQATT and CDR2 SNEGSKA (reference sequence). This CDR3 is CSARDPRGGNTE.

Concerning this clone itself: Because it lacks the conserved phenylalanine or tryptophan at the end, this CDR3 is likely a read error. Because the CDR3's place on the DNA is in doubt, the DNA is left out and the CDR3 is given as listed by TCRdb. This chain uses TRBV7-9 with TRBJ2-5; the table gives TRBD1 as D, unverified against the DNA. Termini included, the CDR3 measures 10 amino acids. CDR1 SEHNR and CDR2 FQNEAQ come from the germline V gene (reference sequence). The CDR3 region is CASSLGDLKT.

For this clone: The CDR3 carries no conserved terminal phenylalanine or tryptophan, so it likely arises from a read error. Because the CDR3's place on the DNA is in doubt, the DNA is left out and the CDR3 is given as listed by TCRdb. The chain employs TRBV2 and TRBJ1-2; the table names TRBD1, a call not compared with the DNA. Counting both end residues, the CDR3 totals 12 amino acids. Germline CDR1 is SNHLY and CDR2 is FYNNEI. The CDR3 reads CASSDTGMLNYG.

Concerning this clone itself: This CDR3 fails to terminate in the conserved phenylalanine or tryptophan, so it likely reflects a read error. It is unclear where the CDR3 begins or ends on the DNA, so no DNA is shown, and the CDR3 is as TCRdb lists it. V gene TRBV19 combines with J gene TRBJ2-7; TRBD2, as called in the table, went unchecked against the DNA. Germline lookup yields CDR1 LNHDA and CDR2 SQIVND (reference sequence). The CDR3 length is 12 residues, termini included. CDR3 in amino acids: CASSIDAGGGNE.

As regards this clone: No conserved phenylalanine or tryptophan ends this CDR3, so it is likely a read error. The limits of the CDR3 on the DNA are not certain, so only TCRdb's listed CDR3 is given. CDR3 loop: CASSLYRGRGTGE. The chain recombines TRBV5-1 with TRBJ2-2; the tabulated D call, TRBD1, remains unverified against the DNA. Germline CDR1 SGHRS, CDR2 YFSETQ. The CDR3 length equals 13 residues, ends included.

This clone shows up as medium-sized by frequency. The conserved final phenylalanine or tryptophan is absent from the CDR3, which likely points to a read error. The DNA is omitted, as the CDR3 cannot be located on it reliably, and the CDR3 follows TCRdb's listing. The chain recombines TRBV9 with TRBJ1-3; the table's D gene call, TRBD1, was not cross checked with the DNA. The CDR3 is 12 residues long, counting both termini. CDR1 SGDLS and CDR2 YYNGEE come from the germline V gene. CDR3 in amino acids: CASSVDGGLENT.

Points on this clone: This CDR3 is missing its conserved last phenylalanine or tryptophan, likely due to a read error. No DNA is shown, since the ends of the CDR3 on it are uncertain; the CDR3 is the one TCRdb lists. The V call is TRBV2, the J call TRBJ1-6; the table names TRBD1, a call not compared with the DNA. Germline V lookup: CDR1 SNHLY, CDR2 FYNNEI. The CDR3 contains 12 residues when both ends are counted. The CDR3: CASSDRGLWNSP.

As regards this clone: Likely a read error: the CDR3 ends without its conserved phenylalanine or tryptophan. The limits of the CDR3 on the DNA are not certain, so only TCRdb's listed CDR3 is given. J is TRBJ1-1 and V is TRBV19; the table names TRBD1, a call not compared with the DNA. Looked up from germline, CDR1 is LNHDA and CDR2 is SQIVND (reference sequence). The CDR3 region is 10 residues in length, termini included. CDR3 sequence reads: CASSDQGGTE.

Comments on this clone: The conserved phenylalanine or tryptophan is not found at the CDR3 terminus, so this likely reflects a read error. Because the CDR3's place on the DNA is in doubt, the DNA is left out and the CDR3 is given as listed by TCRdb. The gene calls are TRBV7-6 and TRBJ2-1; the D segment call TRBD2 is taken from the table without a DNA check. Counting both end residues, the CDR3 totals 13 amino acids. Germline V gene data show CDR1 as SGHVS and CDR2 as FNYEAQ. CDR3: CASSLGAGGASDE.

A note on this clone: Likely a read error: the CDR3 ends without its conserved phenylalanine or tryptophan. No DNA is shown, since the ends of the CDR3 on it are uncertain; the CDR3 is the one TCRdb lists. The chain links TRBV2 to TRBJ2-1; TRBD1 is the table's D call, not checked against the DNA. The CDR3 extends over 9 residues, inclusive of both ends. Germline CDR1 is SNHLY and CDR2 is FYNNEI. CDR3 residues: CASSTQYNE.

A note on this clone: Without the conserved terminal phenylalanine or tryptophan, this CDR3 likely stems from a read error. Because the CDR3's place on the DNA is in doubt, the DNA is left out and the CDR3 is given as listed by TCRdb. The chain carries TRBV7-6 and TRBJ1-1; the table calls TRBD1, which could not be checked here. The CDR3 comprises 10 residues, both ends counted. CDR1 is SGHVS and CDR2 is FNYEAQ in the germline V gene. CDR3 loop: CASSKDTNTE.

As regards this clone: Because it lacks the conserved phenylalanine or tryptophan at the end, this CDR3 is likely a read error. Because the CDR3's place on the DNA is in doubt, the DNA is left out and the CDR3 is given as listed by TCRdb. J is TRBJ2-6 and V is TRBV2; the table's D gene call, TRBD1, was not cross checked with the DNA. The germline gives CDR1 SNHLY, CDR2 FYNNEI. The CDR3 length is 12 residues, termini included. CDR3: CASSEFVAGANV.

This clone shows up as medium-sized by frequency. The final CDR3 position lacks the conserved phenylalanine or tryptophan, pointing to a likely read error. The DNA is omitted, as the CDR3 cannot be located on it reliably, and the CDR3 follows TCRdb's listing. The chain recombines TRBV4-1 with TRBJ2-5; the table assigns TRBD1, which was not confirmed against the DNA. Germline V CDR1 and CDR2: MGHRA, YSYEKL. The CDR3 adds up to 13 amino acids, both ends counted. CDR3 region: CASSQDTGPMEET.

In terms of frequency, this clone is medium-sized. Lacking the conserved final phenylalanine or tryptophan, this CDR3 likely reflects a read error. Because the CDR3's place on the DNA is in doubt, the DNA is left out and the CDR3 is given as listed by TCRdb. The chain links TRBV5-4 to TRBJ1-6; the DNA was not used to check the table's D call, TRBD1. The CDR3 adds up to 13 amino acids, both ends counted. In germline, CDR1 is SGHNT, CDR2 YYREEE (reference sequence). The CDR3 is CASSLLRGQGNSP.

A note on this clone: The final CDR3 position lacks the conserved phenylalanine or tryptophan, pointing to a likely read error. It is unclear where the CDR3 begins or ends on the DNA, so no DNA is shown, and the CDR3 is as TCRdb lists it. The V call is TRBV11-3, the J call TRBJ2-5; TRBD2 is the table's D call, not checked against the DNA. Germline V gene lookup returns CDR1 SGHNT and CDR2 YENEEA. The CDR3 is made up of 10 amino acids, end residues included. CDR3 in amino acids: CASSLGLAET.

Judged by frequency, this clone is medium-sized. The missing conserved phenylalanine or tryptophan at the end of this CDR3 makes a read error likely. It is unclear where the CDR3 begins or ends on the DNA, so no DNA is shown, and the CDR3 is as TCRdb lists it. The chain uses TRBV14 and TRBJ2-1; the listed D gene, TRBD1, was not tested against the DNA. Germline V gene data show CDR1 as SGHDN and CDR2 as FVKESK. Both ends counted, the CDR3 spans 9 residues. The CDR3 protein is CASSPQSGE.

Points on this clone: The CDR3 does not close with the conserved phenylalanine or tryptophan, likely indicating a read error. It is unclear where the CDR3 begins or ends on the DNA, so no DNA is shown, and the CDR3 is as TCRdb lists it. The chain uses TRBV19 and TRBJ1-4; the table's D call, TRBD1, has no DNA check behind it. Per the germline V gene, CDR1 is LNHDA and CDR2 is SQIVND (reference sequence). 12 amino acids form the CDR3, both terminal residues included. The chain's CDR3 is CASSNSAGGGEK.

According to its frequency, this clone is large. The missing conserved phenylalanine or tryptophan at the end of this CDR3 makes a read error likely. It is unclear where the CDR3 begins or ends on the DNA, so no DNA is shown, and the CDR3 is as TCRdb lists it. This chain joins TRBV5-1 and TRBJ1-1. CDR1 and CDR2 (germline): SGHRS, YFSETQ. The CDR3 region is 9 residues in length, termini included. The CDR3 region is CASSFSGGE.

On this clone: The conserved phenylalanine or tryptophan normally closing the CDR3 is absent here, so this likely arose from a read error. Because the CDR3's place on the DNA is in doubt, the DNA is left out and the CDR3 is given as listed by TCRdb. This CDR3 reads CASSSGLDTGE. The genes are TRBV5-6 and TRBJ2-2; the table's D gene call, TRBD1, was not cross checked with the DNA. A total of 11 residues make up the CDR3, ends included. The germline V gene encodes CDR1 SGHDT and CDR2 YYEEEE.

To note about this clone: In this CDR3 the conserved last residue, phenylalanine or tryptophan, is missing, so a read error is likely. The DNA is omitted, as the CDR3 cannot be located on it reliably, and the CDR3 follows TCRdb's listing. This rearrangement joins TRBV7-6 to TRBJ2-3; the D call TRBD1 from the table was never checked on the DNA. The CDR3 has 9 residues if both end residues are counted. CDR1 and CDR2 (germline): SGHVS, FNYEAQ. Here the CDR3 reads CASSGVGDT.

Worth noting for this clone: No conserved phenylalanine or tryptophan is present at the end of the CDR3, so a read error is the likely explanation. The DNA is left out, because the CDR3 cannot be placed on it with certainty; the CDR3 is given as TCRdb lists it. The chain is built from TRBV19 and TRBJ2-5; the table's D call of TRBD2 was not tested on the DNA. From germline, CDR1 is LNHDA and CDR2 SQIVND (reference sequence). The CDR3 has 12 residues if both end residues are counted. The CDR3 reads CASSIDSLARET.

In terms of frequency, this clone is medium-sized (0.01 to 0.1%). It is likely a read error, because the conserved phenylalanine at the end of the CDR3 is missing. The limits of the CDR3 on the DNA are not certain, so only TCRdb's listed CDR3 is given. CDR3 region: CASQRQNNEK. The chain has TRBV18 and TRBJ1-4; the table's TRBD1 call for D was not verified on the DNA. Ends included, the CDR3 has 10 residues. Germline V gene lookup returns CDR1 KGHSH and CDR2 LQKENI.

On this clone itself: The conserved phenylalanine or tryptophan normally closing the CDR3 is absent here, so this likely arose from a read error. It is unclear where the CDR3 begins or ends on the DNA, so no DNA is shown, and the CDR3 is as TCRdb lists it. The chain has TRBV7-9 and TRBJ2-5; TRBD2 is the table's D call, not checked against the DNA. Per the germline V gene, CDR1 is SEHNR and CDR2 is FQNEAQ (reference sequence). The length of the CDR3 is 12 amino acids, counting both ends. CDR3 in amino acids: CASSVGDGGKET.

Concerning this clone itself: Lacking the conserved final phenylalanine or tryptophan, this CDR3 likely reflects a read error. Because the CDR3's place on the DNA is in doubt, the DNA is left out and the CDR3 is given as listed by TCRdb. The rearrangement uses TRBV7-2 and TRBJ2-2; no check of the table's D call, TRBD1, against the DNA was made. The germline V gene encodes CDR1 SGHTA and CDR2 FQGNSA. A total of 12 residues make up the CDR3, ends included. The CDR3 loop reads CASSPGHSNTGE.

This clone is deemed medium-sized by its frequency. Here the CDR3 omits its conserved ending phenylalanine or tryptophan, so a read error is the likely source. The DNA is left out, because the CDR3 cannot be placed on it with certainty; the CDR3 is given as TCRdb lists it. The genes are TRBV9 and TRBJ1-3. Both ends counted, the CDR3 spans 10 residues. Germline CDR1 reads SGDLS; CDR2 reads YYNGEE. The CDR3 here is CASSVASGNT.

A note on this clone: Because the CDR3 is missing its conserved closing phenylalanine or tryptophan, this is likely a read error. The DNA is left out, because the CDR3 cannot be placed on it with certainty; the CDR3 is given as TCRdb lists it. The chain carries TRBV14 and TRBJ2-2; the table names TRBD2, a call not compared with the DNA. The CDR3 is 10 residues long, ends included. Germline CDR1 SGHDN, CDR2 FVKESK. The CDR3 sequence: CASRSSGAGE.

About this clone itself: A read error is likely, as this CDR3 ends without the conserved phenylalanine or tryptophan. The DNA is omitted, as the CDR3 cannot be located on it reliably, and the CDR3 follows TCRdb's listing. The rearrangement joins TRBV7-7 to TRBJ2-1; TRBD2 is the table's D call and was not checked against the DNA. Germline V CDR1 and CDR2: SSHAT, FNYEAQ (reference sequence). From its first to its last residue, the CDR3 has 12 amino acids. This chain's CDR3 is CPSRRGGGVYNE.

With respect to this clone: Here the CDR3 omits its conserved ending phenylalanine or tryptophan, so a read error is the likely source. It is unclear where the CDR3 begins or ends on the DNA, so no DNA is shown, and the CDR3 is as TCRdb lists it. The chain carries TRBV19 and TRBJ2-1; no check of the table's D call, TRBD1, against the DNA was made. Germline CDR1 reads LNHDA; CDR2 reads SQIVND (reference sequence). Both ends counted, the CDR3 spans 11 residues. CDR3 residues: CASTWNPPYNE.

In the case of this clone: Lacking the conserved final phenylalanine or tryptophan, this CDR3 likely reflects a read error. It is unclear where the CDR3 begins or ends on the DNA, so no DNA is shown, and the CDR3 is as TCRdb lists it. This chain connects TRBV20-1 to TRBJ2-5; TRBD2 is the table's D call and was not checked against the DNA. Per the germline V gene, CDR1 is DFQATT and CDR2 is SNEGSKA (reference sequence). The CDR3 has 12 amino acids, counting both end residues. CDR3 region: CSARDHLRERET.